A single sample is the source of the 22 T cell receptor beta chains below, sequenced in a study of CD8 T cells in ankylosing spondylitis. Study observations and caveats: Characteristic, it appeared, of ankylosing spondylitis blood was a TCR beta motif of seven or eight highly homologous variants.

These receptors have no identified antigens. TCRdb itself ran the 5' RACE reads through MiXCR, one entry per CDR3 protein. The profile covers about 700,000 distinct CDR3 sequences, with roughly 19% appearing a single time and roughly a fifth taken by the ten largest. The source material was blood, either unsorted or a sorted T cell fraction (not recorded which). The source is a male donor with ankylosing spondylitis.

This clonotype was counted a few times. The V and J genes are TRBV20-1 and TRBJ2-1; TRBD1 or TRBD2 may be the D gene (5 bases each). The germline V and J ends were trimmed by 6 bases and 2 bases, with 17 bases remaining between them. The CDR3 spans 15 residues. The germline CDR1 and CDR2 sequences are DFQATT and SNEGSKA (reference sequence). CDR3 sequence reads: CSASKGQTTYNEQFF. The CDR3, as DNA: TGCAGTGCATCCAAGGGGCAGACTACCTACAATGAGCAGTTCTTC.

This clonotype was picked up a small number of times. J is TRBJ2-5 and V is TRBV5-1; 15 bases align to TRBD2. V lost 4 bases, J lost 5 bases, and 6 bases stayed unmatched. CDR3 size: 16 residues. Germline V gene lookup returns CDR1 SGHRS and CDR2 YFSETQ. CDR3 in amino acids: CASSHGLAGGPETQYF. CDR3 nucleotides: TGCGCCAGCAGCCACGGACTAGCGGGAGGGCCCGAGACCCAGTACTTC. Full variable domain (missing parts from reference TRBV5-1 and TRBJ2-5): KAGVTQTPRYLIKTRGQQVTLSCSPISGHRSVSWYQQTPGQGLQFLFEYFSETQRNKGNFPGRFSGRQFSNSRSEMNVSTLELGDSALYLCASSHGLAGGPETQYFGPGTRLLVL.

This clonotype appeared a few times. The rearrangement uses TRBV20-1 and TRBJ2-7; 10 positions agree with TRBD2. V trimming: 3 bases; J trimming: 6 bases; junction bases outside the gene matches: 20. In germline, CDR1 is DFQATT, CDR2 SNEGSKA (reference sequence). The CDR3 is made up of 18 amino acids. CDR3 region: CSASGTSVYGRGVVEQYF. The CDR3 DNA reads TGCAGTGCTAGCGGGACTAGCGTATACGGCCGGGGGGTAGTCGAGCAGTACTTC.

In this sample, this clonotype turned up a few times. V usage is TRBV28 and J usage is TRBJ2-7, with TRBD2 matching over 8 bases. After removal of 4 bases from V and 0 bases from J, the junction contained 2 bases not matched to a gene. This CDR3 comprises 14 residues. Germline V gene lookup returns CDR1 MDHEN and CDR2 SYDVKM. The CDR3 nucleotides are TGTGCCAGCAGTTCAGGGACTAGCTCCTACGAGCAGTACTTC. As protein: CASSSGTSSYEQYF. The full variable domain, with the rest looked up from reference TRBV28 and TRBJ2-7, is DVKVTQSSRYLVKRTGEKVFLECVQDMDHENMFWYRQDPGLGLRLIYFSYDVKMKEKGDIPEGYSVSREKKERFSLILESASTNQTSMYLCASSSGTSSYEQYFGPGTRLTVT.

The chain couples TRBV7-9 to TRBJ2-2; D tentatively fits TRBD1 or TRBD2 (6 bases each). Germline values: CDR1 SEHNR, CDR2 FQNEAQ (reference sequence). Trimming shortened V by 7 bases and J by 2 bases, and 17 bases separated the two germline ends. The CDR3 extends over 16 amino acids. The CDR3 here is CASTLGGGANTGELFF. CDR3 DNA: TGTGCCAGCACCCTCGGGGGCGGGGCCAACACCGGGGAGCTGTTTTTT.

By sample share, this clonotype is medium-sized. V gene TRBV29-1 combines with J gene TRBJ2-1; the D gene is possibly TRBD2 (5 bases). CDR1 SQVTM and CDR2 ANQGSEA come from the germline V gene. Trimming shortened V by 3 bases and J by 9 bases, and 12 bases separated the two germline ends. The CDR3 totals 12 residues. CDR3 sequence (DNA): TGCAGCGTTGAGTTACCACGGGGTGAGCAGTTCTTC. This translates into CSVELPRGEQFF.

This clonotype was seen more than once but under ten times. The V gene is TRBV20-1, the J gene TRBJ1-5; TRBD1 is a possible D gene (6 bases). From germline, CDR1 is DFQATT and CDR2 SNEGSKA (reference sequence). This CDR3 is 14 amino acids long. The V end lost 5 bases, the J end lost 4 bases, and 15 bases lay between the germline ends. The CDR3 sequence: CSAFNFRGNQPQHF. For the CDR3, the DNA is TGCAGTGCTTTCAACTTTAGGGGGAATCAGCCCCAGCATTTT.

The chain carries TRBV20-1 and TRBJ2-1, with D tentatively TRBD1 or TRBD2 (5 bases each). The CDR3 covers 14 residues. The V and J ends lost 7 bases and 8 bases respectively, with 21 bases between them. Germline CDR1 reads DFQATT; CDR2 reads SNEGSKA (reference sequence). In nucleotides, the CDR3 is TGCAGTGGGCGAGGGGTCTACCTCTCGGATGAGCAGTTCTTC. It yields the protein CSGRGVYLSDEQFF.

V gene TRBV11-2 combines with J gene TRBJ2-3; TRBD1 matches 7 bases. Germline trimming cut 5 bases from V and 4 bases from J; bases unmatched to any gene: 9. CDR1 SGHAT and CDR2 FQNNGV come from the germline V gene. CDR3 length: 15 residues. The CDR3 spells CASSPDRLEADTQYF. CDR3 nucleotides: TGTGCCAGCAGCCCGGACAGGCTTGAGGCAGATACGCAGTATTTT.

V is TRBV7-2 and J is TRBJ2-3, with TRBD2 matching 11 bases. Trimming took 5 bases from V and 4 from J; bases not matched to a gene: 8. This CDR3 is 16 amino acids long. Germline-derived CDR1 and CDR2 are SGHTA and FQGNSA. The CDR3 region is CASSPRVAGGADTQYF. The CDR3 DNA follows: TGTGCCAGCAGCCCGAGGGTAGCGGGAGGGGCAGATACGCAGTATTTT. Filled out from reference TRBV7-2 and TRBJ2-3, the complete variable domain reads GAGVSQSPSNKVTEKGKDVELRCDPISGHTALYWYRQSLGQGLEFLIYFQGNSAPDKSGLPSDRFSAERTGGSVSTLTIQRTQQEDSAVYLCASSPRVAGGADTQYFGPGTRLTVL.

A few counts support this clonotype. The CDR3 nucleotides are TGTGCCAGCCTGAGGGATAACACTGAAGCTTTCTTT. Protein product: CASLRDNTEAFF. The gene calls are TRBV21-1 and TRBJ1-1. TRBV21-1 is termed a pseudogene. The CDR3 has 12 residues.

The rearrangement links TRBV6-2 or TRBV6-3 to TRBJ2-7; D is undetermined. Per germline, CDR1 MNHEY and CDR2 SVGEGT. V lost 0 bases and J lost 3, with 9 bases in between. This CDR3 region has 14 residues. DNA of the CDR3: TGTGCCAGCAGTTACTCGGTGGGGAACTACGAGCAGTACTTC. As protein: CASSYSVGNYEQYF.

The chain uses TRBV28 and TRBJ1-2, with 8 bases identical to TRBD1. Germline V gene lookup returns CDR1 MDHEN and CDR2 SYDVKM. With V trimmed by 11 bases and J by 4 bases, 9 bases remained unmatched. The CDR3 contains 13 residues. CDR3 residues: CAHWDRLLYGYTF. The CDR3 nucleotides read TGTGCCCACTGGGACAGGCTTCTCTATGGCTACACCTTC.

This clonotype has just a few counts. This chain connects TRBV2 to TRBJ1-4; D might be TRBD1 (5 bases). The germline V and J ends were trimmed by 7 bases and 4 bases, with 13 bases remaining between them. This CDR3 is built from 14 residues. The V gene's germline CDR1 is SNHLY and CDR2 FYNNEI. CDR3 protein: CASTSPGLNEKLFF. In DNA form, the CDR3 reads TGTGCCAGCACCAGCCCGGGACTTAATGAAAAACTGTTTTTT.

The chain has TRBV5-1 and TRBJ2-5; TRBD2 might be the D (5 bases). Germline CDR1 SGHRS, CDR2 YFSETQ. The CDR3 runs to 15 residues. The germline V and J ends were trimmed by 0 bases and 4 bases, with 13 bases remaining between them. CDR3 in amino acids: CASSLVVLARETQYF. In nucleotides, the CDR3 is TGCGCCAGCAGCTTGGTAGTCCTAGCACGAGAGACCCAGTACTTC.

V and J are TRBV10-3 and TRBJ1-5; no clear D gene. Germline assignment: CDR1 ENHRY and CDR2 SYGVKD. With 0 bases removed from V and 0 bases from J, the gap between germline ends came to 15 bases. CDR3 length: 18 amino acids. The CDR3 region is CAISESIGRSDSNQPQHF. The CDR3 DNA sequence: TGTGCCATCAGTGAGTCAATCGGCAGGAGCGATAGCAATCAGCCCCAGCATTTT.

The rearrangement links TRBV20-1 to TRBJ2-3; TRBD2 aligns across 9 bases. The J segment lost 5 bases and the V segment lost 3 bases, leaving 9 bases of the junction unmatched. CDR1 and CDR2 from the germline V gene are DFQATT and SNEGSKA (reference sequence). CDR3 length: 15 amino acids. Here the CDR3 DNA reads TGCAGTGCTAGTGGAGGGGGACTAGCTGTAGATACGCAGTATTTT. Its protein product is CSASGGGLAVDTQYF.

This clonotype was observed a few times. The chain couples TRBV27 to TRBJ2-7; perhaps TRBD1 as D (6 bases). Germline-derived CDR1 and CDR2 are MNHEY and SMNVEV (reference sequence). The CDR3 length is 13 residues. Trimming cost V 5 bases and J 4 bases, with 12 bases left between them. As DNA, the CDR3 is TGTGCCAGCAGTCAGGGGAATCTATACGAGCAGTACTTC. It yields the protein CASSQGNLYEQYF.

This clonotype appeared a single time. V usage is TRBV7-6 and J usage is TRBJ2-3, with D maybe TRBD1 (8 bases). The length of the CDR3 is 16 residues. The germline V gene encodes CDR1 SGHVS and CDR2 FNYEAQ. V shed 1 base and J shed 3 bases, with 14 bases lying between them. The CDR3 reads CASSLDRGGQTDTQYF. In DNA, the CDR3 is TGTGCCAGCAGCTTAGACAGGGGGGGCCAGACAGATACGCAGTATTTT.

This clonotype was found a few times. The V call is TRBV20-1, the J call TRBJ1-5; D is ambiguous. In germline, CDR1 is DFQATT, CDR2 SNEGSKA (reference sequence). This CDR3 has 16 residues. The germline V and J ends were trimmed by 5 bases and 5 bases, with 22 bases remaining between them. The CDR3 reads CSAQIRSGPPDQPQHF. The CDR3 coding sequence is TGCAGTGCTCAAATTAGAAGCGGGCCACCCGATCAGCCCCAGCATTTT.

This clonotype was counted between two and nine times. The chain couples TRBV12-3 or TRBV12-4 to TRBJ2-1; 8 nucleotides agree with TRBD2. The ends lost 1 base at V and 7 bases at J; junction bases unmatched: 6. The CDR3 length is 15 residues. The chain's CDR3 is CASSLGRGAKNEQFF. The DNA for the CDR3 is TGTGCCAGCAGTTTAGGGCGGGGGGCTAAGAATGAGCAGTTCTTC.

The chain uses TRBV28 and TRBJ2-1; no reliable D call. CDR3 size: 16 residues. The V and J ends lost 6 bases and 6 bases respectively, with 21 bases between them. Germline-derived CDR1 and CDR2 are MDHEN and SYDVKM. The CDR3 reads CASSPRWLGPGNEQFF. As DNA, the CDR3 is TGTGCCAGCAGCCCAAGGTGGCTAGGGCCGGGCAATGAGCAGTTCTTC.